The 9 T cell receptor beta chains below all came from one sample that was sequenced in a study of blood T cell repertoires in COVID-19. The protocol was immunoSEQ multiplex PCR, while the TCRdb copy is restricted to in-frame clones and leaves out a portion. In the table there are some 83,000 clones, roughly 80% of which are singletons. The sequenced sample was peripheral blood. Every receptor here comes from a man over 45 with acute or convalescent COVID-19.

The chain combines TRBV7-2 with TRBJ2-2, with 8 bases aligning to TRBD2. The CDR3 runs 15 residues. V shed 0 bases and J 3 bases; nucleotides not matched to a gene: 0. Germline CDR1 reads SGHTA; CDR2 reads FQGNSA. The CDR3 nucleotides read TGTGCCAGCAGCTTAGCTAGCGGGGACACCGGGGAGCTGTTTTTT. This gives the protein CASSLASGDTGELFF.

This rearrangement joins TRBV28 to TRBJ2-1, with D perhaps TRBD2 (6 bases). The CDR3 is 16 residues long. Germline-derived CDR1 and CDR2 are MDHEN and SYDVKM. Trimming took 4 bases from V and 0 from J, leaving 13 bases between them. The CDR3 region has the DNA TGTGCCAGCAGTTCGCCGGGGGAAAGCTCCTACAATGAGCAGTTCTTC. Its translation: CASSSPGESSYNEQFF.

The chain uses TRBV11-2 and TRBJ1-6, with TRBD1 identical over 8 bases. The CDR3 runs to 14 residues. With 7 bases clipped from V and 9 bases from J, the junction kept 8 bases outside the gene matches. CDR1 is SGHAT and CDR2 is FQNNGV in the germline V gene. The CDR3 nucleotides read TGTGCCAGCACCAGAGACAGGGGCAGTTCACCCCTCCACTTT. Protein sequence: CASTRDRGSSPLHF.

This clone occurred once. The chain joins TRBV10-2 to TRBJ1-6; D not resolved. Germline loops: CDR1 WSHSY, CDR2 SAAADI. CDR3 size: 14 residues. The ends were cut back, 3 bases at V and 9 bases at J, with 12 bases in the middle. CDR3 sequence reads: CASSEGPGGSPLHF. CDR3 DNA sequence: TGCGCCAGCAGTGAAGGGCCAGGAGGTTCACCCCTCCACTTT.

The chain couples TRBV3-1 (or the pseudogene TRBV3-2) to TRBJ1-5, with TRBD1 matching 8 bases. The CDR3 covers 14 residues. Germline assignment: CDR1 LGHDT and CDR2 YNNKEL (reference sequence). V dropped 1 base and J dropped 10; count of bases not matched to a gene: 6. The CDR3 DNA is TGTGCCAGCAGCCAAGGGACAGGGTATTTTCCCCAGCATTTT. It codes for CASSQGTGYFPQHF.

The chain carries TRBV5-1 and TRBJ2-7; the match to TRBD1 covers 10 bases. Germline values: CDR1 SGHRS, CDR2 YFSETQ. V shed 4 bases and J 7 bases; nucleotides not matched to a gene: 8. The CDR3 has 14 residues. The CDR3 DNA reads TGCGCCAGCAGCCGACAGGGGGCCTCCGGAGAGCAGTACTTC. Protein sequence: CASSRQGASGEQYF.

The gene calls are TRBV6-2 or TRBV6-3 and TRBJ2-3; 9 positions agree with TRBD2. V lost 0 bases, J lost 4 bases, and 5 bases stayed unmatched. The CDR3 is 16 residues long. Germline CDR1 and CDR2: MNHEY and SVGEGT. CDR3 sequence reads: CASSYSQAGGPDTQYF. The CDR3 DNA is TGTGCCAGCAGTTACTCGCAGGCGGGAGGGCCAGATACGCAGTATTTT.

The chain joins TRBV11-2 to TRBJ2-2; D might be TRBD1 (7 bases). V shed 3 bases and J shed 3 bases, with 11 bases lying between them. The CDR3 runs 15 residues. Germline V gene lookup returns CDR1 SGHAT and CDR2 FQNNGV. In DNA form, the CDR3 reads TGTGCCAGCAGCTTTGGCAGGGGGGACACCGGGGAGCTGTTTTTT. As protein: CASSFGRGDTGELFF.

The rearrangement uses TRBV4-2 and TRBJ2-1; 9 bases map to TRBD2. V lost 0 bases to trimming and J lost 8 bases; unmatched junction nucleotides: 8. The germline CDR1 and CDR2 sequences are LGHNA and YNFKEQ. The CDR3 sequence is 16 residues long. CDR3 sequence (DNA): TGTGCCAGCAGCCAAGAAACCGCGGGAGGGCCGTATGAGCAGTTCTTC. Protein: CASSQETAGGPYEQFF.